Given below is one T cell receptor beta chain in context. This sample is drawn from a study of blood T cell repertoires in COVID-19. CDR3 length equals 14 residues. After removal of 7 bases from V and 3 bases from J, the junction contained 6 bases not matched to a gene. Germline V gene sequence: CDR1 MNHEY, CDR2 SVGAGI. Sequenced by immunoSEQ multiplex PCR; TCRdb stores in-frame clones only, minus some. The data hold 200,000 to 300,000 clones, with about nine tenths observed a single time. The TCR comes from a man in his sixties who had recovered from COVID-19. Sequencing was performed on peripheral blood. The rearrangement joins TRBV6-5 to TRBJ2-1; 7 bases are a match to TRBD2. CDR3: CASTSGAFYNEQFF. Here the CDR3 DNA reads TGTGCCAGCACGAGCGGGGCCTTCTACAATGAGCAGTTCTTC.